These 9 T cell receptor beta chains came from one sample sequenced in a study of control samples from healthy donors and cancer patients. TCRdb's copy holds only in-frame clones and misses some; the assay was immunoSEQ multiplex PCR. The sample includes 90,000 to 100,000 clones, approximately 78% of them seen just once. Sequencing input: blood. These receptors were obtained from a man aged 55-75 years in good health.

This clone was counted a few times. The chain carries TRBV5-4 and TRBJ2-5, with 7 bases fitting TRBD1. This CDR3 is 13 amino acids long. J was trimmed by 5 bases and V by 5 bases; bases with no gene match: 6. Germline-derived CDR1 and CDR2 are SGHNT and YYREEE (reference sequence). The CDR3 nucleotides read TGTGCCAGCAGTCCTACAGGGGCGGAGACCCAGTACTTC. Amino acid sequence: CASSPTGAETQYF.

This clone was seen a single time. The V and J genes are TRBV7-8 and TRBJ2-4, with D perhaps matching TRBD1 (6 bases). The CDR3 consists of 15 residues. Germline values: CDR1 SGHVS, CDR2 FQNEAQ. V lost 5 bases and J 6 bases, leaving 17 bases between the germline ends. The chain's CDR3 is CASSNPGDTRNIQYF. The CDR3, as DNA: TGTGCCAGCAGCAATCCAGGGGACACGAGAAACATTCAGTACTTC. The full variable domain, completed using reference TRBV7-8 and TRBJ2-4, is GAGVSQSPRYKVAKRGQDVALRCDPISGHVSLFWYQQALGQGPEFLTYFQNEAQLDKSGLPSDRFFAERPEGSVSTLKIQRTQQEDSAVYLCASSNPGDTRNIQYFGAGTRLSVL.

The chain has TRBV28 and TRBJ2-5; possibly TRBD1 for D (5 bases). V dropped 6 bases and J dropped 2 bases, with 13 bases sitting between them. Germline lookup yields CDR1 MDHEN and CDR2 SYDVKM. The CDR3 runs 14 residues. The CDR3 bases are TGTGCCAGCAGCGGAGACAGCCTACAAGAGACCCAGTACTTC. Translated: CASSGDSLQETQYF.

The chain employs TRBV6-6 and TRBJ1-2; 7 nucleotides align to TRBD1. CDR1 is MNHNY, CDR2 SVGAGI, per germline (reference sequence). Trimming took 6 bases from V and 6 from J; bases not matched to a gene: 7. The CDR3 is made up of 13 amino acids. This chain's CDR3 is CASSRGDLDGYTF. For the CDR3, the DNA is TGTGCCAGCAGCAGGGGGGATCTAGATGGCTACACCTTC.

The V call is TRBV5-4, the J call TRBJ2-3; D remains ambiguous. Trimming cost V 3 bases and J 6 bases, with 14 bases left between them. CDR1 is SGHNT and CDR2 is YYREEE in the germline V gene (reference sequence). CDR3 length: 14 amino acids. The CDR3, as DNA: TGTGCCAGCAGCTCGAAGGTGCCCTCGGATACGCAGTATTTT. Protein: CASSSKVPSDTQYF.

V is TRBV6-1 and J is TRBJ2-3; 10 bases map to TRBD2. Looked up from germline, CDR1 is MNHNS and CDR2 is SASEGT. CDR3 length equals 18 residues. The junction had 13 bases not matched to a gene; V was cut back by 3 bases and J by 4 bases. CDR3 sequence (DNA): TGTGCCAGCAGTGATGCGTTTCTAGCGGGGGCCCGCCCAGATACGCAGTATTTT. It yields the protein CASSDAFLAGARPDTQYF.

The chain links TRBV7-9 to TRBJ1-3; D call uncertain. V was clipped by 2 bases and J by 0 bases, with 17 bases between them. The CDR3 contains 18 residues. In germline, CDR1 is SEHNR, CDR2 FQNEAQ (reference sequence). The CDR3 sequence: CASSLTRWGSYSGNTIYF. CDR3 DNA: TGTGCCAGCAGCTTAACCCGTTGGGGTTCATACTCTGGAAACACCATATATTTT.

The chain joins TRBV30 to TRBJ1-2, with no clear D. Trimming removed 3 bases at V and 4 bases at J, with 9 bases between. Germline CDR1 GTSNPN, CDR2 SVGIG (reference sequence). The CDR3 spans 12 residues. The CDR3 DNA reads TGTGCCTGGAGGTACGGCAGCTATGGCTACACCTTC. Protein sequence: CAWRYGSYGYTF.

The chain couples TRBV7-9 to TRBJ2-4; D gene uncertain. CDR3 length: 13 residues. Germline lookup yields CDR1 SEHNR and CDR2 FQNEAQ (reference sequence). The V and J ends lost 6 bases and 4 bases respectively, with 10 bases between them. The CDR3 sequence is CASRMDAKNIQYF. CDR3 nucleotides: TGTGCCAGCAGGATGGACGCAAAAAACATTCAGTACTTC. Based on the CDR3 plus reference TRBV7-9 and TRBJ2-4, the full variable domain is DTGVSQNPRHKITKRGQNVTFRCDPISEHNRLYWYRQTLGQGPEFLTYFQNEAQLEKSRLLSDRFSAERPKGSFSTLEIQRTEQGDSAMYLCASRMDAKNIQYFGAGTRLSVL.